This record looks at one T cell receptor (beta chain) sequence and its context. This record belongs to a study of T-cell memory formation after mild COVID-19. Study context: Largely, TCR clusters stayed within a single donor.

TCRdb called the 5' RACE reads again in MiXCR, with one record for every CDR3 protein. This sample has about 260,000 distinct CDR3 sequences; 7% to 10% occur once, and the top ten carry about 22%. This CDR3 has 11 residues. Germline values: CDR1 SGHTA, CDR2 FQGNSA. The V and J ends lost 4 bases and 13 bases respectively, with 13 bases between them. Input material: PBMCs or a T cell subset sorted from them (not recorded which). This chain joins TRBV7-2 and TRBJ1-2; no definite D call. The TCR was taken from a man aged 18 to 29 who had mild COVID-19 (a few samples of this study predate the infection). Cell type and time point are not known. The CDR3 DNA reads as TGTGCCAGCAGCTCGCTCATGAGGCCCACCTTC. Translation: CASSSLMRPTF.